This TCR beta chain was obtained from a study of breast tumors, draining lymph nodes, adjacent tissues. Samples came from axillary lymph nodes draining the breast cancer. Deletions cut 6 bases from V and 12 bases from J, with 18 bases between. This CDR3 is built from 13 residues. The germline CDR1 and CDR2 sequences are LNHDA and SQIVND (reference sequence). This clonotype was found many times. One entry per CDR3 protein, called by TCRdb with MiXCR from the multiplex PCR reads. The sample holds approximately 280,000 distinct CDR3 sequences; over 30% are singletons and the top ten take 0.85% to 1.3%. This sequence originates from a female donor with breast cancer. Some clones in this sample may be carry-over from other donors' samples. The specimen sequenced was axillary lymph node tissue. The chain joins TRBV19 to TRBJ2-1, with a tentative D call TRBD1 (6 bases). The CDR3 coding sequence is TGTGCCAGTAGCCGTAGGGGGACCCCAATGCAGTTCTTC. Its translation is CASSRRGTPMQFF.